The source of this T cell receptor (beta chain) is a study of technical replicates of blood from a handful of donors. Libraries were prepared by immunoSEQ multiplex PCR; TCRdb keeps only in-frame clonotypes and omits some of them. The table records about 73,000 clones, 93% of them present only once. The CDR3 consists of 11 residues. CDR1 is MGHDK, CDR2 SYGVNS, per germline. Between the trimmed V and J ends, which lost 2 bases and 4 bases, there was a span of 3 bases. The rearrangement joins TRBV25-1 to TRBJ2-7; D uncertain. Sequencing was carried out using T cells isolated from PBMCs. The origin of this receptor is a human donor in good health. The CDR3 sequence: CASSEQYEQYF. The CDR3 nucleotides read TGTGCCAGCAGTGAACAATACGAGCAGTACTTC.